One and the same sample provided the 25 T cell receptor beta chains below, sequenced in a study of cytomegalovirus exposure and HLA in healthy donors. The table came from immunoSEQ multiplex PCR; TCRdb's copy has only in-frame clones and leaves some out. Of about 120,000 clones in the sample, roughly 90% are singletons; the top ten hold roughly 6%. The sample comprised PBMCs. These receptors were obtained from a woman between 18 and 29 years old in good health and CMV-seropositive.

This clone was seen a few times. The chain couples TRBV2 to TRBJ1-6; 10 bases map to TRBD1. The V gene end was trimmed by 4 bases and the J gene end by 10 bases; junction bases not matched to a gene: 10. The CDR3 spans 16 residues. Germline CDR1 is SNHLY and CDR2 is FYNNEI. The CDR3 DNA is TGTGCCAGCAGTGTCGAAAGGGGACAGGGGTGGTCACCCCTCCACTTT. Protein sequence: CASSVERGQGWSPLHF.

The chain employs TRBV13 and TRBJ2-1, with 9 positions matching TRBD2. The J segment lost 9 bases and the V segment lost 3 bases, leaving 9 bases of the junction unmatched. The CDR3 is 15 amino acids. Germline V lookup: CDR1 PRHDT, CDR2 FYEKMQ (reference sequence). The CDR3 is CASSFPAGGLGEQFF. CDR3 coding DNA: TGTGCCAGCAGCTTCCCAGCGGGAGGCCTGGGTGAGCAGTTCTTC.

The chain combines TRBV18 with TRBJ2-7; no reliable D call. Trimming took off 4 bases at V and 4 bases at J, with 14 bases between the two ends. Germline V lookup: CDR1 KGHSH, CDR2 LQKENI. The CDR3 spans 14 residues. The CDR3 DNA sequence: TGTGCCAGCTCACGTGACGGAGCCTCTTACGAGCAGTACTTC. Protein sequence: CASSRDGASYEQYF.

For the CDR3, the DNA is TGTGCCAGTACCTCACATGGTATGAACACTGAAGCTTTCTTT. Residues: CASTSHGMNTEAFF. The chain has TRBV19 and TRBJ1-1; D is uncertain. The germline V and J ends were trimmed by 7 bases and 0 bases, with 12 bases remaining between them. Germline CDR1 reads LNHDA; CDR2 reads SQIVND (reference sequence). This CDR3 region has 14 residues.

The chain employs TRBV6-1 and TRBJ1-2; 7 bases are shared with TRBD1. The CDR3 sequence is 12 residues long. Unmatched junction bases numbered 6, after V lost 7 bases and J lost 7 bases. CDR1 is MNHNS, CDR2 SASEGT, per germline. The CDR3 region is CASKVQGGGYTF. The CDR3 coding sequence is TGTGCCAGCAAAGTGCAGGGGGGTGGCTACACCTTC.

The chain carries TRBV18 and TRBJ1-2; D possibly corresponds to TRBD1 (5 bases). V dropped 2 bases and J dropped 6 bases, with 10 bases sitting between them. CDR1 and CDR2 (germline): KGHSH, LQKENI. The CDR3 contains 13 residues. CDR3 DNA: TGTGCCAGCTCACCAAAGGGGAGGGATGGCTACACCTTC. Protein sequence: CASSPKGRDGYTF.

The chain combines TRBV5-1 with TRBJ1-3; no clear D. V gave up 0 bases and J gave up 0 bases, with 10 bases separating them. Per germline, CDR1 SGHRS and CDR2 YFSETQ. CDR3 length equals 16 residues. The CDR3 loop is CASSLEVRNSGNTIYF. In DNA, the CDR3 is TGCGCCAGCAGCTTGGAAGTCAGGAACTCTGGAAACACCATATATTTT.

The CDR3 sequence is CASSPAQGTGYEKLFF. Written as DNA, the CDR3 is TGTGCCAGCTCACCGGCCCAAGGGACAGGGTACGAAAAACTGTTTTTT. The V gene is TRBV18, the J gene TRBJ1-4; TRBD1 agrees at 9 bases. Germline V lookup: CDR1 KGHSH, CDR2 LQKENI. V dropped 3 bases and J dropped 8; count of bases not matched to a gene: 10. This CDR3 is built from 16 residues.

The chain has TRBV11-2 and TRBJ2-5; unclear D gene. The germline gives CDR1 SGHAT, CDR2 FQNNGV. This CDR3 has 13 amino acids. V lost 1 base to trimming and J lost 5 bases, with 8 bases between them. The CDR3 DNA reads TGTGCCAGCAGCTTAGCAGGCTGGGAGACCCAGTACTTC. Its protein is CASSLAGWETQYF.

The chain is built from TRBV6-1 and TRBJ2-2; TRBD1 matches 8 bases. There are 13 residues in the CDR3. Germline CDR1 reads MNHNS; CDR2 reads SASEGT. After removal of 9 bases from V and 3 bases from J, the junction contained 3 bases not matched to a gene. This CDR3 reads CASKQGDTGELFF. CDR3 coding DNA: TGTGCCAGTAAACAGGGGGACACCGGGGAGCTGTTTTTT.

The rearrangement links TRBV7-2 to TRBJ1-1; no clear D. The CDR3 extends over 19 amino acids. Germline-derived CDR1 and CDR2 are SGHTA and FQGNSA. Between the trimmed V and J ends, which lost 4 bases and 2 bases, there was a span of 26 bases. This CDR3 reads CASSSLALGLAGINTEAFF. DNA for the CDR3: TGTGCCAGCAGCTCCCTCGCCCTTGGTCTGGCAGGAATAAACACTGAAGCTTTCTTT.

The chain employs TRBV7-9 and TRBJ1-2; D gene ambiguous. The V gene lost 5 bases and the J gene lost 5 bases, with 9 bases spanning the gap. The CDR3 is 12 amino acids. The V gene's germline CDR1 is SEHNR and CDR2 FQNEAQ (reference sequence). The CDR3 DNA is TGTGCCAGCAGCCCCCAGGAATATGGCTACACCTTC. This gives the protein CASSPQEYGYTF.

The J gene is TRBJ2-3, the V gene TRBV11-2, with 10 bases aligning to TRBD2. The CDR3 length is 17 residues. Trimming removed 5 bases from V and 5 bases from J; junction bases left unmatched: 13. Germline CDR1 reads SGHAT; CDR2 reads FQNNGV. In DNA form, the CDR3 reads TGTGCCAGCAGCCCCCGGTCTAGCGGGGGCTCGGGAGATACGCAGTATTTT. Its protein is CASSPRSSGGSGDTQYF.

The chain is built from TRBV6-1 and TRBJ1-5; 7 bases are a match to TRBD1. Trimming at V came to 2 bases and at J to 5 bases, leaving 9 bases not matched to a gene. The CDR3 loop spans 16 amino acids. Looked up from germline, CDR1 is MNHNS and CDR2 is SASEGT. The CDR3 nucleotides read TGTGCCAGCAGTGAACTACCCAGGGGGAACGATCAGCCCCAGCATTTT. Encoded protein: CASSELPRGNDQPQHF.

CDR3 protein: CASSLGQARGDEQYF. The CDR3 DNA reads TGCGCCAGCAGCTTGGGTCAGGCCCGGGGGGACGAGCAGTACTTC. The genes are TRBV5-1 and TRBJ2-7; 7 nucleotides match TRBD2. J lost 5 bases, V lost 0 bases, and 8 bases had no gene match. The CDR3 length is 15 residues. The V gene's germline CDR1 is SGHRS and CDR2 YFSETQ.

V and J are TRBV4-3 and TRBJ2-1; 10 bases line up with TRBD2. The CDR3 consists of 18 residues. The germline CDR1 and CDR2 sequences are LGHNA and YSLEER. The junction had 13 bases not matched to a gene; V was cut back by 0 bases and J by 8 bases. DNA for the CDR3: TGCGCCAGCAGCCAAGATCTTAGCGGGAGGCTTCACCGGGATGAGCAGTTCTTC. It encodes CASSQDLSGRLHRDEQFF.

This chain connects TRBV7-2 to TRBJ2-7, with D possibly being TRBD2 (6 bases). V was clipped by 4 bases and J by 0 bases, with 13 bases between them. The CDR3 is 15 amino acids. Germline V gene sequence: CDR1 SGHTA, CDR2 FQGNSA. The CDR3 region has the DNA TGTGCCAGCAGCTCCCGGGGGACCAGCTCCTACGAGCAGTACTTC. This encodes CASSSRGTSSYEQYF.

This sequence joins TRBV6-1 and TRBJ2-4, with TRBD1 as a possible D gene (5 bases). Per the germline V gene, CDR1 is MNHNS and CDR2 is SASEGT. The CDR3 sequence is 16 residues long. V was pared by 1 base and J by 0 bases, with 10 bases between. CDR3 sequence (DNA): TGTGCCAGCAGTGAAGGGCAGGGAATAGCCAAAAACATTCAGTACTTC. It is translated as CASSEGQGIAKNIQYF.

V usage is TRBV18 and J usage is TRBJ2-2; 8 bases fit TRBD1. The ends lost 3 bases at V and 4 bases at J; junction bases unmatched: 13. The CDR3 is 18 amino acids. Germline CDR1 is KGHSH and CDR2 is LQKENI. The CDR3 sequence: CASSPPPARGRRTGELFF. Written as DNA, the CDR3 is TGTGCCAGCTCACCCCCTCCTGCCAGGGGGCGTCGCACCGGGGAGCTGTTTTTT.

The chain links TRBV19 to TRBJ1-4; TRBD1 matches 10 bases. CDR1 LNHDA and CDR2 SQIVND come from the germline V gene (reference sequence). V lost 10 bases, J lost 7 bases, and 9 bases stayed unmatched. There are 14 residues in the CDR3. CDR3: CATLDRGGSEKLFF. The CDR3 DNA is TGTGCCACCTTGGACAGGGGGGGAAGTGAAAAACTGTTTTTT.

This CDR3 reads CASSSSYITGGGQPQHF. Written as DNA, the CDR3 is TGTGCCAGCAGCTCCTCCTATATCACAGGGGGAGGCCAGCCCCAGCATTTT. The rearrangement uses TRBV5-6 and TRBJ1-5; 8 nucleotides match TRBD1. Germline CDR1 is SGHDT and CDR2 is YYEEEE. J gave up 7 bases and V 3 bases, and 15 bases lay outside the gene matches. The CDR3 sequence is 17 residues long.

The chain links TRBV13 to TRBJ1-3, with D possibly TRBD1 on 5 matching bases. Between the trimmed V and J ends, which lost 5 bases and 0 bases, there was a span of 14 bases. The germline V gene has CDR1 PRHDT and CDR2 FYEKMQ (reference sequence). The CDR3 runs to 16 residues. CDR3 DNA: TGTGCCAGCAGCCCCCAACTAACAGGCTCTGGAAACACCATATATTTT. It specifies CASSPQLTGSGNTIYF.

CDR3 coding DNA: TGTGCCAGCAGTATATCACAGGGGGCGCAAACTGAAGCTTTCTTT. It codes for CASSISQGAQTEAFF. The genes are TRBV7-6 and TRBJ1-1, with 9 bases aligning to TRBD1. CDR1 SGHVS and CDR2 FNYEAQ come from the germline V gene. CDR3 length equals 15 residues. V dropped 6 bases and J dropped 5; count of bases not matched to a gene: 10.

The chain employs TRBV30 and TRBJ2-5; tentative D call: TRBD2 (6 bases). V lost 3 bases and J lost 5, with 19 bases in between. The CDR3 loop spans 15 amino acids. Germline V gives CDR1 GTSNPN, CDR2 SVGIG (reference sequence). In DNA, the CDR3 is TGTGCCTGGAGGGGACTGGGGAGAGGGCAGGAGACCCAGTACTTC. As protein: CAWRGLGRGQETQYF. Using reference TRBV30 and TRBJ2-5 for the parts outside the CDR3, the full variable domain is SQTIHQWPATLVQPVGSPLSLECTVEGTSNPNLYWYRQAAGRGLQLLFYSVGIGQISSEVPQNLSASRPQDRQFILSSKKLLLSDSGFYLCAWRGLGRGQETQYFGPGTRLLVL.

The chain combines TRBV6-5 with TRBJ1-2; perhaps TRBD1 as D (6 bases). Germline CDR1 MNHEY, CDR2 SVGAGI. Between the trimmed V and J ends, which lost 5 bases and 7 bases, there was a span of 14 bases. The CDR3 loop spans 13 amino acids. In DNA form, the CDR3 reads TGTGCCAGCAGTCGCACAGGGTTTGGTGGCTACACCTTC. Translating gives CASSRTGFGGYTF.